The subject of this entry is one T cell receptor (beta chain). This clonotype has just a few counts. Its antigen is currently not known. No base qualities exist here, and no much larger clone lies one base off it. This entry comes from a study of T-cell reconstitution after alpha-beta-depleted transplantation in children (dated by TCRdb to the mid-2010s). In terms of the full investigation: Using TCR repertoire profiling, the study quantitatively followed how T-cell immune reconstitution unfolded in children after TCRalphabeta/CD19-depleted allogeneic hematopoietic cell transplantation. The full study reports these points: Apparently early alphabetaT-cell count recovery about two months after transplant reportedly relied on only several hundred rapidly expanded clones derived from non-depleted graft cells. Hyperexpanded clone frequencies declined over subsequent months; after one year, T-cell counts and TCRbeta diversity were mostly attributed to newly produced T cells. In some patients, high TCRbeta diversity at day 60 was attributed to recipient T cells and intrathymic progenitors that had survived conditioning.

The meaning of the sample's treatment or condition label: allogeneic hematopoietic cell transplantation with graft depleted of TCRalphabeta T cells and CD19 B cells. The children who served as transplant recipients had been given grafts of TCRalphabeta/CD19-depleted allogeneic hematopoietic cells. The library was made by PCR. Sequencing was carried out with an Illumina HiSeq 2500. To normalize quantification of the TCRbeta repertoire, the TCR libraries were built with molecular barcoding that relied on unique molecular identifiers. The public reads were reanalyzed by TCRdb: fastp trimming at Q25, MiXCR alignment, in-frame beta chains only. Merged by CDR3 protein, the rows form single entries marked with the most common genes and DNA. For this sample the table gives 300,000 to 400,000 distinct CDR3 sequences, of which 16% were detected only once. The ten top clones hold around 41% of the sample. Deletion took 0 bases off V and 2 bases off J, with a span of 11 bases between the germline ends. CDR1 SGHRS and CDR2 YFSETQ were looked up in the germline V gene. From cysteine to phenylalanine, the CDR3 is 16 amino acids long. The DNA shown is the 48-base CDR3, in frame from base 1.

The clonotype was recovered from a male patient aged 2-15 years who had a stem cell transplant for acute lymphoblastic leukemia, so the T cells may come from the graft donor. The specimen was PBMCs, mostly from graft donor cells, collected 360 days after TCRalphabeta/CD19-depleted stem cell transplant. The chain links TRBV5-1 with TRBJ1-4; no confident D gene assignment can be made. The CDR3 corresponds to CASSLGAARTNEKLFF. The bases read TGCGCCAGCAGCTTGGGGGCGGCGAGGACTAATGAAAAACTGTTTTTT.